The 17 T cell receptor beta chains in this list originate from one sample, sequenced in a study of CD4 and CD8 cells across lung adenocarcinoma regions. MiXCR was run by TCRdb on the PCR reads, yielding one entry per CDR3 protein. The table lists around 5,500 distinct CDR3 sequences, 50% of them singletons. Sequencing input: CD4+ T cells from the margin of a lung tumor. All receptors come from a male donor with lung adenocarcinoma. The CD4 and CD8 labels of this study may be unreliable.

By its share, this clonotype is large. The gene calls are TRBV10-1 and TRBJ2-3; TRBD2 agrees at 11 bases. Germline lookup yields CDR1 WNHNN and CDR2 SYGVQD (reference sequence). J gave up 3 bases and V 3 bases, and 2 bases lay outside the gene matches. This CDR3 is built from 15 residues. The CDR3 coding sequence is TGCGCCAGCAGTGATACTAGCGGGGGTACAGATACGCAGTATTTT. Its protein is CASSDTSGGTDTQYF.

This clonotype is labeled as medium-sized. The V and J genes are TRBV6-2 or TRBV6-3 and TRBJ2-2; 11 bases agree with TRBD2. V was pared by 3 bases and J by 4 bases, with 10 bases of the junction left unmatched. CDR1 MNHEY and CDR2 SVGEGT come from the germline V gene. The CDR3 runs to 18 residues. CDR3 sequence (DNA): TGTGCCAGCAGTTATTGGGTAGCGGGAGGGCCCGGCACCGGGGAGCTGTTTTTT. Protein sequence: CASSYWVAGGPGTGELFF.

This clonotype was seen more than once but under ten times. The chain links TRBV7-8 to TRBJ2-3; TRBD2 matches 9 bases. The CDR3 runs to 16 residues. Germline V gene data show CDR1 as SGHVS and CDR2 as FQNEAQ. Trimming at V came to 1 base and at J to 3 bases, leaving 5 bases not matched to a gene. The DNA of the CDR3 is TGTGCCAGCAGCTTAGGGGTAGCGGGAGCAACAGATACGCAGTATTTT. This translates into CASSLGVAGATDTQYF.

The chain joins TRBV5-1 to TRBJ2-1; 12 bases align to TRBD2. The DNA end is more similar to TRBJ2-5, so the J call may be wrong. The CDR3 runs to 13 residues. The germline CDR1 and CDR2 sequences are SGHRS and YFSETQ. The CDR3 region is CASRLAGGETQYF. The DNA for the CDR3 is TGCGCCAGCCGTCTAGCGGGAGGGGAGACCCAGTACTTC.

This chain uses TRBV10-1 with TRBJ2-2; D is uncertain. V was shortened by 3 bases and J by 3 bases, with 5 bases between the two germline ends. Germline CDR1 and CDR2: WNHNN and SYGVQD (reference sequence). The CDR3 consists of 13 residues. CDR3 loop: CASSEGDTGELFF. CDR3 in DNA: TGCGCCAGCAGTGAAGGAGACACCGGGGAGCTGTTTTTT.

This clonotype is labeled medium-sized (0.01 to 0.1%). The chain employs TRBV10-3 and TRBJ2-2, with TRBD2 matching over 7 bases. CDR3 size: 15 residues. The V and J ends lost 0 bases and 6 bases, in that order; junction bases with no gene match: 4. CDR1 is ENHRY, CDR2 SYGVKD, per germline. CDR3 loop: CAISESREGPGELFF. The CDR3 region has the DNA TGTGCCATCAGTGAGTCGAGGGAGGGCCCCGGGGAGCTGTTTTTT.

This clonotype counts as medium-sized (0.01 to 0.1%). V is TRBV7-6 and J is TRBJ2-1; TRBD2 might be the D (6 bases). The CDR3 covers 15 residues. V dropped 1 base and J dropped 9 bases, with 16 bases sitting between them. Per the germline V gene, CDR1 is SGHVS and CDR2 is FNYEAQ. The CDR3, as DNA: TGTGCCAGCAGCTTAGGGAGGGAGCAGTGGAGTGAGCAGTTCTTC. Translation: CASSLGREQWSEQFF.

V and J are TRBV10-2 and TRBJ2-1; D not resolved. The J call is uncertain, as TRBJ2-5 better fits the DNA end. This CDR3 is 14 amino acids long. Germline V CDR1 and CDR2: WSHSY, SAAADI. CDR3 in DNA: TGCGCCAGCAGTGAGCCACAGCGACCGGAGACCCAGTACTTC. Amino acid sequence: CASSEPQRPETQYF.

By its share, this clonotype is medium-sized. V gene TRBV6-5 combines with J gene TRBJ2-5, with D possibly TRBD1 on 6 matching bases. The CDR3 has 16 residues. Between the trimmed V and J ends, which lost 0 bases and 4 bases, there was a span of 15 bases. Germline CDR1 reads MNHEY; CDR2 reads SVGAGI. CDR3: CASSYSGMGAGETQYF. The CDR3 DNA follows: TGTGCCAGCAGTTACTCAGGCATGGGGGCAGGAGAGACCCAGTACTTC.

V gene TRBV20-1 combines with J gene TRBJ2-3; 9 bases align to TRBD1. The length of the CDR3 is 13 residues. CDR1 DFQATT and CDR2 SNEGSKA come from the germline V gene (reference sequence). V lost 5 bases, J lost 3 bases, and 3 bases stayed unmatched. CDR3 residues: CSALGQGTDTQYF. CDR3 sequence (DNA): TGCAGTGCTCTAGGACAGGGGACAGATACGCAGTATTTT.

The chain carries TRBV4-2 and TRBJ2-1; D possibly uses TRBD1 or TRBD2 (5 bases each). V was cut by 2 bases and J by 5 bases, with 10 bases left in between. This CDR3 contains 14 residues. Per the germline V gene, CDR1 is LGHNA and CDR2 is YNFKEQ. The DNA for the CDR3 is TGTGCCAGCAGCCAACCTCAGGGAGACAATGAGCAGTTCTTC. Translated, it gives CASSQPQGDNEQFF.

Written as DNA, the CDR3 is TGTGCCAGCAGTGACTCCAGGCGGGAGGTCGAGTCCTACGAGCAGTACTTC. Translation gives CASSDSRREVESYEQYF. V gene TRBV6-4 combines with J gene TRBJ2-7, with 8 positions matching TRBD2. This CDR3 contains 17 residues. J was trimmed by 1 base and V by 0 bases; bases with no gene match: 8. CDR1 is MRHNA and CDR2 is SNTAGT in the germline V gene.

This clonotype was found a few times. The gene calls are TRBV3-1 and TRBJ2-3, with D possibly TRBD2 on 6 matching bases. The CDR3 is 14 residues long. Trimming took off 1 base at V and 1 base at J, with 6 bases between the two ends. CDR1 and CDR2 from the germline V gene are LGHDT and YNNKEL (reference sequence). The CDR3 is CASSQGGGTDTQYF. CDR3 in DNA: TGTGCCAGCAGCCAAGGGGGGGGCACAGATACGCAGTATTTT.

This clonotype qualifies as large. The V and J genes are TRBV10-2 and TRBJ2-1; D uncertain. Looked up from germline, CDR1 is WSHSY and CDR2 is SAAADI. The CDR3 spans 13 residues. Trimming left V 7 bases short and J 0 bases short, with 7 bases between. CDR3 nucleotides: TGCGCCAGCATGGCTGGCTCCTACAATGAGCAGTTCTTC. Protein product: CASMAGSYNEQFF.

This clonotype is labeled as medium-sized. The chain recombines TRBV6-1 with TRBJ2-5; D not resolved. TRBJ2-7 matches the DNA end more closely, so the J call is doubtful. CDR3 length: 13 amino acids. Germline V gene sequence: CDR1 MNHNS, CDR2 SASEGT. The CDR3 protein is CASSLLGPNEQYF. The CDR3, as DNA: TGTGCCAGCAGCCTTTTGGGCCCCAACGAGCAGTACTTC.

In regard to this clonotype: The junction does not match germline at one end; this may be a read error. The chain uses TRBV27 and TRBJ2-5; the match to TRBD1 covers 10 bases. In germline, CDR1 is MNHEY, CDR2 SMNVEV (reference sequence). The CDR3 is made up of 13 amino acids. The CDR3 here is CASSLGPGTGVVF. Written as DNA, the CDR3 is TGTGCCAGCAGTTTAGGGCCCGGGACAGGGGTAGTCTTC.

This clonotype appeared a few times. This chain connects TRBV6-1 to TRBJ2-1, with D possibly matching TRBD2 (6 bases). Germline CDR1 MNHNS, CDR2 SASEGT. The ends were cut back, 1 base at V and 2 bases at J, with 6 bases in the middle. The CDR3 totals 14 residues. The CDR3 DNA sequence: TGTGCCAGCAGTGAAGGGAGGGCCTACAATGAGCAGTTCTTC. Translated: CASSEGRAYNEQFF.